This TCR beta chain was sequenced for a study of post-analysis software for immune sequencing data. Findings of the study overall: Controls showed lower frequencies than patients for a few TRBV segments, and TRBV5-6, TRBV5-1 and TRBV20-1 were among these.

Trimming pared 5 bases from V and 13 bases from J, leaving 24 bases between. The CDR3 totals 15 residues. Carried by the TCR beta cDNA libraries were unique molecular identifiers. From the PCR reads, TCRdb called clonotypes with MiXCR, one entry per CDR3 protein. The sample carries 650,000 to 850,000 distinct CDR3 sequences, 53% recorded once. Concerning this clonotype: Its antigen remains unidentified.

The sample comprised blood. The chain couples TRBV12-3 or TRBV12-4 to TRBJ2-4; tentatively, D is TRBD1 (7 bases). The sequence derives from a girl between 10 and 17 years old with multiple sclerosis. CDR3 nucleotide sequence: TGTGCCAGCAGTCCATCAGGACAGGTAGGAGGGGAGCAGTACTTC. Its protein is CASSPSGQVGGEQYF.